Given below is one T cell receptor beta chain in context. One end of the junction varies from germline; a read error may be responsible. In the source study's methods: Scientists estimated how many nucleated cells there were by amplifying reference gene primers. The assay was immunoSEQ multiplex PCR, and TCRdb's table has in-frame clones only and misses some. V, J and clone size reflect that table, while D and trimming were determined from the DNA. The table includes roughly 260,000 clones, more than 70% detected once. The CDR3 loop spans 13 amino acids. Germline CDR1 SGHRS, CDR2 YFSETQ. This sample was taken from a study of blood T cell repertoires in COVID-19.

Material: peripheral blood. The TCR originated in a woman between 50 and 59 years old with acute or convalescent COVID-19. The genes are TRBV5-1 and TRBJ1-2; 9 bases are a match to TRBD1. The CDR3 protein is CVSSQTGGKLYTF. The CDR3 bases are TGCGTCAGCAGCCAGACAGGGGGAAAACTCTACACCTTC.